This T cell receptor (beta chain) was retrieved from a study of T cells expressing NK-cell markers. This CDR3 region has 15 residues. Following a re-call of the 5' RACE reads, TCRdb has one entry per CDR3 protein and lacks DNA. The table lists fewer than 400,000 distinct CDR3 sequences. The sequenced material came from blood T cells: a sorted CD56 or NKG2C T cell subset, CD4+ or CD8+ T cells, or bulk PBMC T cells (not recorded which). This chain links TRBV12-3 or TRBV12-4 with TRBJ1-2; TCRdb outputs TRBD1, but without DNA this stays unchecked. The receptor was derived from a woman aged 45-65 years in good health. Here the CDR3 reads CASSSPPDGNYGYTF.